This T cell receptor (beta chain) was obtained from a study of blood T cell repertoires in COVID-19. Individuals drawn from approximately 26 US areas were about 18 to 95 years old. Participant-reported clinical history was the basis for cohort assignment. Recovered status in Cohort 3 required two negative PCRs, clearance, or symptom resolution. In the original analysis: Amplification of reference gene primers provided the estimated nucleated cell counts. TCRdb's copy holds only in-frame clones and misses some; the assay was immunoSEQ multiplex PCR. That table gives V, J and clone size, and the DNA gave D and trimming. The data hold 320,000 or so clones, with less than 90% observed a single time. The CDR3 contains 14 residues. Trimming took 3 bases from V and 0 from J, leaving 8 bases between them. The germline V gene has CDR1 SGHDT and CDR2 YYEEEE.

The J gene is TRBJ2-3, the V gene TRBV5-6; weak D call: TRBD2 (6 bases). Sample: PBMCs or T cells enriched from blood (not recorded which). The TCR was taken from a woman aged 25 to 39 who had recovered from COVID-19. CDR3 nucleotide sequence: TGTGCCAGCAGCTCTCGGGGGAGCACAGATACGCAGTATTTT. Protein: CASSSRGSTDTQYF.